A selection of T cell receptor beta chains follows, all from one sample in a study of Graves' ophthalmopathy and Graves' hyperthyroidism. TCRdb analysed the multiplex PCR reads with MiXCR anew, one entry per CDR3 protein. Of 150,000 or so distinct CDR3 sequences in the sample, 37% were seen once. The sequencing sample was made of peripheral blood. All receptors derive from a woman aged 35 to 49 with Graves' ophthalmopathy. Both conserved end residues are part of each CDR3. A D gene is named only where the DNA matches it firmly. Expanded clones are given a class, and other clones once, few, many or no size at all.

clone_size	v_call	j_call	cdr3_length	d_call	cdr3_nt	cdr3_aa
-	TRBV7-2	TRBJ2-7	15	TRBD1	TGTGCCAGCAGCTTATCCGGGACAGGGGGATACGAGCAGTACTTC	CASSLSGTGGYEQYF
few	TRBV6-1	TRBJ2-2	15	-	TGTGCCAGCAGTGAAAGCACCGCCGTCTCAAGGGAGCTGTTTTTT	CASSESTAVSRELFF
-	TRBV28	TRBJ1-2	12	-	TGTGCCAGCAAGACGACAGGCTATGGCTACACCTTC	CASKTTGYGYTF
many	TRBV6-1	TRBJ1-2	14	-	TGTGCCAGCACTCCAGCCCCCACAAACTATGGCTACACCTTC	CASTPAPTNYGYTF
-	TRBV27	TRBJ2-5	13	-	TGTGCCAGCAGTCCCAAGTACCAAGAGACCCAGTACTTC	CASSPKYQETQYF
once	TRBV12-3/TRBV12-4	TRBJ2-7	14	TRBD2	TGTGCCAGCAGTTTATCGGGACTATCCTACGAGCAGTACTTC	CASSLSGLSYEQYF
once	TRBV6-1	TRBJ1-6	14	-	TGTGCCAGCACCGAGGACAGTTCTCATTCACCCCTCCACTTT	CASTEDSSHSPLHF
many	TRBV28	TRBJ2-7	15	TRBD2	TGTGCCAGCAGTTTATCAGGCGGGAGCACCTACGAGCAGTACTTC	CASSLSGGSTYEQYF
many	TRBV18	TRBJ2-7	17	TRBD2	TGTGCCAGCTCACGACCCGGGACTAGCGGCTACTCCTACGAGCAGTACTTC	CASSRPGTSGYSYEQYF
-	TRBV24-1	TRBJ1-1	13	-	TGTGCCACAACGGGACTTGGGGGCACTGAAGCTTTCTTT	CATTGLGGTEAFF
many	TRBV28	TRBJ1-2	15	-	TGTGCCAGCAGCATAGGGTCAGGGAAGACCTATGGCTACACCTTC	CASSIGSGKTYGYTF
-	TRBV7-2	TRBJ2-7	14	-	TGTGCCAGCACCCTGGTGGCGGGTTCCTACGAGCAGTACTTC	CASTLVAGSYEQYF
many	TRBV11-2	TRBJ2-5	13	-	TGTGCCAGCACCTACAGGGCCCAAGAGACCCAGTACTTC	CASTYRAQETQYF
few	TRBV12-3/TRBV12-4	TRBJ1-1	14	-	TGTGCCAGCAGTGTGGACAGTCTAAACACTGAAGCTTTCTTT	CASSVDSLNTEAFF
-	TRBV6-1	TRBJ2-7	14	-	TGTGCCAGCAGTGCCCGGGACGCAACCTACGAGCAGTACTTC	CASSARDATYEQYF
many	TRBV5-1	TRBJ2-5	16	TRBD2	TGCGCCAGCAGCTTGGGGGGTCTAGCGGGGCAAGAGACCCAGTACTTC	CASSLGGLAGQETQYF
-	TRBV19	TRBJ1-5	14	TRBD1	TGTGCCAGTACTATGACAGGGCACAATCAGCCCCAGCATTTT	CASTMTGHNQPQHF
-	TRBV7-2	TRBJ1-1	15	TRBD1	TGTGCCAGCAGCTTAGGAAGGACAGGATTTGGTGAAGCTTTCTTT	CASSLGRTGFGEAFF
many	TRBV27	TRBJ1-1	17	TRBD1	TGTGCCAGCAGTTTTATTAGGACAGGGGCCGCCCTCACTGAAGCTTTCTTT	CASSFIRTGAALTEAFF
many	TRBV3-1	TRBJ1-5	13	-	TGTGCCAGCAGCCAAGTGGCGAATCAGCCCCAGCATTTT	CASSQVANQPQHF
many	TRBV2	TRBJ1-1	13	TRBD1	TGTGCCAGCAGAGGGGACAGGGGGACTGAAGCTTTCTTT	CASRGDRGTEAFF
many	TRBV12-3/TRBV12-4	TRBJ1-5	15	TRBD1	TGTGCCAGCAGTTTTGACAGGGGAAGGGGTCAGCCCCAGCATTTT	CASSFDRGRGQPQHF
many	TRBV12-3/TRBV12-4	TRBJ2-2	17	TRBD2	TGTGCCAGCAGTTCCGCTTGGGCGGGGGGGTTCACCGGGGAGCTGTTTTTT	CASSSAWAGGFTGELFF
many	TRBV6-1	TRBJ2-5	15	-	TGTGCCAGCAGTGAACAGGCAGGGGCGCGGGAGACCCAGTACTTC	CASSEQAGARETQYF
many	TRBV6-5	TRBJ1-2	13	-	TGTGCCAGCAGGCCGGTACAGGGCTATGGCTACACCTTC	CASRPVQGYGYTF
-	TRBV6-2/TRBV6-3	TRBJ2-7	15	TRBD1	TGTGCCAGCAGAGAGCCCGGGACAGGGGGCTACGAGCAGTACTTC	CASREPGTGGYEQYF
-	TRBV20-1	TRBJ2-5	15	TRBD2	TGCAGTGCCCCAAGGGTAGCGGGAGTCGGAGAGACCCAGTACTTC	CSAPRVAGVGETQYF
many	TRBV6-2/TRBV6-3	TRBJ1-2	11	-	TGTGCCAGCAACCTTGGCTATGGCTACACCTTC	CASNLGYGYTF
many	TRBV12-3/TRBV12-4	TRBJ1-2	14	-	TGTGCCAGCAGTTTGAGTCGGGGGTGGTCGGGCTACACCTTC	CASSLSRGWSGYTF
-	TRBV6-2/TRBV6-3	TRBJ2-7	14	-	TGTGCCAGCAGTTCCAGGAATCGAACCTACGAGCAGTACTTC	CASSSRNRTYEQYF
many	TRBV28	TRBJ1-2	13	-	TGTGCCAGCGAGGGGCGGTTAGGCTATGGCTACACCTTC	CASEGRLGYGYTF
once	TRBV2	TRBJ1-1	14	-	TGTGCCAGCAGTTTAGGGGTTTCGAACACTGAAGCTTTCTTT	CASSLGVSNTEAFF
-	TRBV28	TRBJ1-5	15	-	TGTGCCAGCAGTTTGTCAGTGGGGAGCAATCAGCCCCAGCATTTT	CASSLSVGSNQPQHF
few	TRBV30	TRBJ1-2	12	-	TGTGCCTGGAGTGTATCTCCCGGCGGCTACACCTTC	CAWSVSPGGYTF
-	TRBV30	TRBJ1-5	14	-	TGTGCCTGGAGTGTCAAAGGGCTCAATCAGCCCCAGCATTTT	CAWSVKGLNQPQHF
many	TRBV27	TRBJ1-1	16	-	TGTGCCAGCAGTTTATGGGGAGGGGGACTGAACACTGAAGCTTTCTTT	CASSLWGGGLNTEAFF
many	TRBV10-3	TRBJ1-1	16	-	TGTGCCATCAGTGAGTCGGCGTTACTCATGAACACTGAAGCTTTCTTT	CAISESALLMNTEAFF
many	TRBV19	TRBJ1-5	14	-	TGTGCCAGTAGTGCAGGGACCGCTAATCAGCCCCAGCATTTT	CASSAGTANQPQHF
many	TRBV4-2	TRBJ1-2	15	-	TGTGCCAGCAGCCAAGACCCCCAGAAACCCTATGGCTACACCTTC	CASSQDPQKPYGYTF
-	TRBV28	TRBJ2-5	15	-	TGTGCCAGCATGAGGGTAGCGGAGCTCCAAGAGACCCAGTACTTC	CASMRVAELQETQYF
-	TRBV25-1	TRBJ2-7	15	-	TGTGCCAGCTGCTTAGGGAATCCGACCTCCTACGAGCAGTACTTC	CASCLGNPTSYEQYF
many	TRBV20-1	TRBJ2-2	16	TRBD1	TGCAGTGCTAGTAGGGACAGGGTTCGGAACACCGGGGAGCTGTTTTTT	CSASRDRVRNTGELFF
-	TRBV12-3/TRBV12-4	TRBJ2-7	15	-	TGTGCCAGCAGTCCATCGGGTCCTCGGAGGCTCGAGCAGTACTTC	CASSPSGPRRLEQYF
many	TRBV3-1	TRBJ1-2	15	-	TGTGCCAGCAGCCAAGAAGACAAGAGTATGGGTGGCTACACCTTC	CASSQEDKSMGGYTF
many	TRBV4-1	TRBJ2-2	15	-	TGCGCCAGCAGCCACGGGGATCGAGAAATCGGGGAGCTGTTTTTT	CASSHGDREIGELFF
-	TRBV20-1	TRBJ1-6	14	-	TGCAGTGCTAGAGCCTCCATTGGTAATTCACCCCTCCACTTT	CSARASIGNSPLHF
many	TRBV5-1	TRBJ1-6	14	TRBD1	TGCGCCAGCAGCTTACAGGGGGGAAATTCACCCCTCCACTTT	CASSLQGGNSPLHF
-	TRBV6-1	TRBJ1-5	15	-	TGTGCCAGCAGTCCCGGGGGAAATTCAAATCAGCCCCAGCATTTT	CASSPGGNSNQPQHF
-	TRBV20-1	TRBJ1-2	16	-	TGCAGTGCTAGCGGGGTTGGAGGGGGAGTGGGCTATGGCTACACCTTC	CSASGVGGGVGYGYTF
once	TRBV19	TRBJ2-5	15	-	TGTGCCAGTAGTGACTTGTGGGCCAGCCAAGAGACCCAGTACTTC	CASSDLWASQETQYF
-	TRBV20-1	TRBJ1-1	15	-	TGCAGTGCTAGAGCGGCAGGGCTACTGAACACTGAAGCTTTCTTT	CSARAAGLLNTEAFF
many	TRBV19	TRBJ1-5	18	-	TGTGCCAGTAGTATAGAAGGGGCGGGATTCGCGGGCAATCAGCCCCAGCATTTT	CASSIEGAGFAGNQPQHF
-	TRBV7-8	TRBJ1-6	15	-	TGTGCCAGCAGCTCCCCACTCTCCCCCGGATCACCCCTCCACTTT	CASSSPLSPGSPLHF
-	TRBV6-2/TRBV6-3	TRBJ2-6	16	-	TGTGCCAGCAGTTACCAAGAGGGCTCTGGGGCCAACGTCCTGACTTTC	CASSYQEGSGANVLTF